Following are 19 T cell receptor beta chains from one sample sequenced in a study of molecular identifiers for immune sequencing clone quantification. TCRdb itself ran the PCR reads through MiXCR, one entry per CDR3 protein. There are 460,000 or so distinct CDR3 sequences in the sample; about 22% occur only once, and approximately 0.8% lies in the top ten. Sequenced material: naive CD8+ T cells from blood, with Jurkat cell RNA spiked in. Subset described: FACS-sorted CD8+CD4-CCR7+CD45RA+ naive T cells. These receptors all come from a human donor in good health. Some libraries in this study had Jurkat cell RNA spiked in.

This clonotype was seen at least ten times. V usage is TRBV7-9 and J usage is TRBJ2-2, with TRBD1 matching 7 bases. V lost 5 bases to trimming and J lost 7 bases; unmatched junction nucleotides: 10. This CDR3 spans 15 amino acids. The germline gives CDR1 SEHNR, CDR2 FQNEAQ (reference sequence). The CDR3 reads CASSIRTGSNGELFF. The CDR3, as DNA: TGTGCCAGCAGCATCAGGACAGGTTCGAACGGGGAGCTGTTTTTT.

This clonotype showed up many times. V gene TRBV9 combines with J gene TRBJ2-2; TRBD2 matches at 10 bases. V lost 0 bases and J lost 10; bases outside the gene matches: 9. Germline assignment: CDR1 SGDLS and CDR2 YYNGEE. This CDR3 contains 16 residues. This CDR3 reads CASSVGSSGSKEELFF. The CDR3 DNA reads TGTGCCAGCAGCGTAGGGTCTAGCGGGAGCAAGGAGGAGCTGTTTTTT.

V is TRBV9 and J is TRBJ2-2, with TRBD2 as a possible D gene (5 bases). The V end was cut by 0 bases, the J end by 10 bases, with 10 bases between. CDR1 SGDLS and CDR2 YYNGEE come from the germline V gene. The CDR3 runs 13 residues. CDR3 protein: CASSVVSGKELFF. DNA of the CDR3: TGTGCCAGCAGCGTAGTGTCCGGGAAGGAGCTGTTTTTT.

This clonotype was seen at least ten times. The rearrangement links TRBV5-6 to TRBJ2-5; 7 bases agree with TRBD2. The CDR3 length is 13 residues. Germline-derived CDR1 and CDR2 are SGHDT and YYEEEE. The trim removed 5 bases at V and 3 bases at J, leaving 4 bases unmatched. The CDR3 reads CASSSAGEETQYF. The CDR3 DNA is TGTGCCAGCAGTTCCGCGGGGGAAGAGACCCAGTACTTC. The variable domain in full, with the rest retrieved from reference TRBV5-6 and TRBJ2-5, is DAGVTQSPTHLIKTRGQQVTLRCSPKSGHDTVSWYQQALGQGPQFIFQYYEEEERQRGNFPDRFSGHQFPNYSSELNVNALLLGDSALYLCASSSAGEETQYFGPGTRLLVL.

V gene TRBV9 combines with J gene TRBJ2-2; 9 bases are shared with TRBD2. The CDR3 totals 15 residues. The V gene's germline CDR1 is SGDLS and CDR2 YYNGEE. V dropped 3 bases and J dropped 7; count of bases not matched to a gene: 7. The CDR3 nucleotides read TGTGCCAGCAGCGCCTTTAGCGGGGGAGGCGGGGAGCTGTTTTTT. Translating gives CASSAFSGGGGELFF.

The sample holds many counts of this clonotype. The chain links TRBV28 to TRBJ2-2, with TRBD2 identical over 14 bases. The CDR3 covers 18 residues. V shed 2 bases and J 5 bases; nucleotides not matched to a gene: 7. Germline-derived CDR1 and CDR2 are MDHEN and SYDVKM. The CDR3 loop reads CASSLPGTSGSRTGELFF. The CDR3 DNA reads TGTGCCAGCAGTTTACCTGGGACTAGCGGGAGCAGGACCGGGGAGCTGTTTTTT.

This clonotype appeared a few times. No conserved phenylalanine or tryptophan ends this CDR3, so it is likely a read error. J is TRBJ1-1 and V is TRBV29-1, with 10 bases that match TRBD1. The germline gives CDR1 SQVTM, CDR2 ANQGSEA. V lost 2 bases and J lost 3; bases outside the gene matches: 6. The length of the CDR3 is 15 residues. CDR3 sequence: CSVEKTGGRDTEAFL. Written as DNA, the CDR3 is TGCAGCGTTGAAAAGACAGGGGGCAGGGACACTGAAGCTTTCCTT.

Of note for this clonotype: The junction does not match germline at one end; this may be a read error. J is TRBJ2-7 and V is TRBV19; D call uncertain. Germline CDR1 is LNHDA and CDR2 is SQIVND (reference sequence). CDR3 size: 14 residues. The CDR3 loop is CGSSMSSSSYEQYF. CDR3 DNA sequence: TGTGGCAGTAGTATGAGTTCTAGCTCCTACGAGCAGTACTTC.

A word on this clonotype: Possible read error: a much larger clone is one base away. The final CDR3 position lacks the conserved phenylalanine or tryptophan, pointing to a likely read error. J is TRBJ2-7 and V is TRBV12-3 or TRBV12-4, with TRBD1 matching 10 bases. V was pared by 6 bases and J by 7 bases, with 12 bases of the junction left unmatched. CDR3 length: 15 residues. CDR3 amino acids: CASRSGTGVVGEQYL. CDR3 DNA sequence: TGTGCCAGCAGGAGTGGGACAGGGGTTGTGGGAGAGCAGTACCTC.

This clonotype was recorded many times. CDR3 in amino acids: CASSRETGVTDTQYF. The CDR3 region has the DNA TGTGCCAGCAGCCGAGAGACAGGGGTCACAGATACGCAGTATTTT. The J gene is TRBJ2-3, the V gene TRBV14; 8 nucleotides agree with TRBD1. J lost 2 bases, V lost 4 bases, and 5 bases had no gene match. In germline, CDR1 is SGHDN, CDR2 FVKESK. This CDR3 is built from 15 residues.

This clonotype was detected only a few times. An end of the junction differs from the germline gene, which may be a read error. The rearrangement joins TRBV19 to TRBJ1-4; TRBD1 matches 9 bases. Germline V gene data show CDR1 as LNHDA and CDR2 as SQIVND (reference sequence). The CDR3 contains 15 residues. The CDR3 coding sequence is TGTGCCAGTAGTCCCTTACAGGGGGCTAAAGAAAAACTGTTTTTT. Encoded protein: CASSPLQGAKEKLFF.

This clonotype was observed a few times. The chain is built from TRBV20-1 and TRBJ1-3, with unresolved D. CDR1 is DFQATT, CDR2 SNEGSKA, per germline (reference sequence). Trimming removed 0 bases from V and 0 bases from J, with 9 bases in between. CDR3 size: 15 residues. CDR3 sequence reads: CSARDVQSSGNTIYF. The DNA of the CDR3 is TGCAGTGCTAGAGACGTACAGAGCTCTGGAAACACCATATATTTT.

This clonotype has just a few counts. The chain employs TRBV6-1 and TRBJ1-5, with D uncertain. This CDR3 comprises 16 residues. Germline lookup yields CDR1 MNHNS and CDR2 SASEGT. V lost 2 bases and J 0 bases, leaving 11 bases between the germline ends. CDR3 amino acids: CASSEKGIPSNQPQHF. Written as DNA, the CDR3 is TGTGCCAGCAGTGAAAAAGGAATACCTAGCAATCAGCCCCAGCATTTT.

This clonotype appeared many times. The rearrangement links TRBV6-5 to TRBJ2-5, with D perhaps TRBD2 (5 bases). Deletions cut 7 bases from V and 5 bases from J, with 26 bases between. This CDR3 spans 17 amino acids. Germline V lookup: CDR1 MNHEY, CDR2 SVGAGI. The CDR3 DNA reads as TGTGCCAGCACTCCCGGTTGGGCTAGCTTGTCATTTGAGACCCAGTACTTC. Encoded protein: CASTPGWASLSFETQYF.

This clonotype was seen repeatedly, ten times or more. V and J are TRBV7-2 and TRBJ2-7; the D gene is possibly TRBD1 (5 bases). V lost 1 base and J lost 6, with 10 bases in between. The CDR3 spans 13 residues. Germline CDR1 is SGHTA and CDR2 is FQGNSA. The CDR3 region is CASSLGAGSEQYF. CDR3 bases: TGTGCCAGCAGCTTAGGGGCAGGGTCCGAGCAGTACTTC.

This clonotype was recorded many times. This rearrangement joins TRBV6-8 to TRBJ1-5; D not resolved. The length of the CDR3 is 11 residues. V gave up 4 bases and J gave up 7 bases, with 5 bases separating them. CDR1 and CDR2 (germline): MNHGY, SAAAGT. The CDR3 DNA sequence: TGTGCCAGCAGTTTCTACCAGCCCCAGCATTTT. Protein sequence: CASSFYQPQHF.

This clonotype was seen many times. The gene calls are TRBV4-3 and TRBJ1-1; TRBD1 is a possible D gene (6 bases). CDR3 length: 15 residues. V lost 1 base to trimming and J lost 5 bases, with 14 bases between them. The V gene's germline CDR1 is LGHNA and CDR2 YSLEER. The CDR3 loop is CASSQVLSGVTEAFF. The CDR3 DNA sequence: TGCGCCAGCAGCCAAGTACTATCAGGGGTGACTGAAGCTTTCTTT.

This clonotype was seen only once. A much larger clone lies one base from this, so it may be a read error. This chain links TRBV6-6 with TRBJ2-7; 10 nucleotides align to TRBD2. The CDR3 is 17 residues long. Germline V gene lookup returns CDR1 MNHNY and CDR2 SVGAGI (reference sequence). Trimming cost V 4 bases and J 8 bases; bases outside gene matches: 17. The CDR3 DNA reads TGTGCCAGCAGTTTATTAAGCGGGAGGGCTTCGGAGTACAAGCAGTACTTC. As protein: CASSLLSGRASEYKQYF.

In this sample, this clonotype turned up a few times. A read error may be the cause here, since a much bigger clone is one base away. The J gene is TRBJ2-4, the V gene TRBV12-3 or TRBV12-4; 9 bases fit TRBD1. This CDR3 spans 14 amino acids. This chain's CDR3 is CASTSWTGDNIRYF. In nucleotides, the CDR3 is TGTGCCAGCACGTCTTGGACAGGGGATAACATTCGGTACTTC.